This T cell receptor (beta chain) was observed in a study (dated by TCRdb to about 2016). Notes on the research overall: The research examined where HIV persistence comes from in people whose immune systems controlled HIV infection without treatment.

The CDR3 covers 14 residues, taking in both the cysteine and the phenylalanine. Only the CDR3 portion is preserved as DNA: 42 bases, with reading frame beginning at the first base. Trimming takes 0 bases from V and 6 bases from J, and the germline ends sit 10 bases apart. Via the germline V gene (reference sequence), CDR1 is SGHNT and CDR2 YYREEE. The library was produced with 5' RACE. Data came from an Illumina HiSeq 2000. TCRdb redid the processing of the public reads, applying fastp at Q25 and MiXCR, and retained in-frame beta chains. All rows with the same CDR3 protein become a single entry with the most common DNA and genes. Here the sample has more than 250 distinct CDR3 sequences; around 9.9% occur a single time. The ten biggest clones cover less than 70% of the sample. This clonotype is termed large (0.1 to 1%). The antigen it binds to is not known. The sample holds no much larger clone one base away, and base qualities are not on file.

The rearrangement joined TRBV5-4 to TRBJ2-1, with the D gene uncertain. The TCR comes from a male donor with HIV. Sequencing input: effector memory T cells from blood PBMCs. The meaning of the sample's cell subset or site label: effector memory CD4+ T cells. CDR3 sequence: CASSLGGSFNEQFF. The sequenced DNA: TGTGCCAGCAGCTTGGGGGGATCTTTCAATGAGCAGTTCTTC.